This section outlines one T cell receptor (beta chain) sequence together with its context. This entry is derived from a study of T cell clones after liver transplantation. In the study overall: Post-transplant blood was tracked for graft-donor-reactive T cell clones identified in a pre-transplant mixed lymphocyte reaction. Third-party-reactive TCRbeta sequences from pre-transplant mixed lymphocyte reactions served as antigen-independent comparators.

The repertoire was sequenced with immunoSEQ multiplex PCR; TCRdb's copy has only in-frame clones and lacks some. The sample holds tens of thousands of clones; more than 70% are singletons and the top ten take around 9.6%. V gave up 4 bases and J gave up 1 base, with 9 bases separating them. CDR1 is MRHNA, CDR2 SNTAGT, per germline. The CDR3 extends over 14 amino acids. This specimen was CD4+ T cells from blood, taken at the 22-month timepoint. V usage is TRBV6-4 and J usage is TRBJ2-3, with D perhaps matching TRBD2 (5 bases). The receptor's source is a human patient who received a liver transplant. Some T cells may be the graft donor's. CDR3 loop: CASSAGGGTDTQYF. Written as DNA, the CDR3 is TGTGCCAGCAGTGCAGGAGGTGGCACAGATACGCAGTATTTT.